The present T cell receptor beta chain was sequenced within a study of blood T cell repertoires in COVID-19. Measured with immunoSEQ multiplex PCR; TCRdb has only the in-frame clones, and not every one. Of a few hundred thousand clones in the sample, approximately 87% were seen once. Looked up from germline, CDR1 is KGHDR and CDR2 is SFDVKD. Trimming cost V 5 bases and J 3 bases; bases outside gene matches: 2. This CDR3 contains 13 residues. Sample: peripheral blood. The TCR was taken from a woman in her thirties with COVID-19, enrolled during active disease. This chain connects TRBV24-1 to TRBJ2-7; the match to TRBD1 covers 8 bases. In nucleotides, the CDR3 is TGTGCCACCAGTGTCACAGGGGGCTACGAGCAGTACTTC. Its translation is CATSVTGGYEQYF.